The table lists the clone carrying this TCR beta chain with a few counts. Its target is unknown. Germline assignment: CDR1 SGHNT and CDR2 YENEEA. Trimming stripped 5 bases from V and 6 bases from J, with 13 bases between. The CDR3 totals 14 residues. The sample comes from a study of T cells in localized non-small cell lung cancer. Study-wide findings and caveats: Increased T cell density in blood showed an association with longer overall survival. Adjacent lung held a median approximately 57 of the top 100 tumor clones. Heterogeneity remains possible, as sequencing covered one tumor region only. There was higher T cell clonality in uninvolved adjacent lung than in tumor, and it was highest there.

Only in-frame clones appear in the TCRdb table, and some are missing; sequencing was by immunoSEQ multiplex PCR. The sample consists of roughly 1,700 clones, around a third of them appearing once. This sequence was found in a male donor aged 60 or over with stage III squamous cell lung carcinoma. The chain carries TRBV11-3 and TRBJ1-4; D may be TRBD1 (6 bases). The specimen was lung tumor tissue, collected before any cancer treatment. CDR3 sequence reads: CASSPEQGDEKLFF. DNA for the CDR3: TGTGCCAGCAGCCCGGAACAGGGAGATGAAAAACTGTTTTTT. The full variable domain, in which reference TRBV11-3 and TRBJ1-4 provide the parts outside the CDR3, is EAGVVQSPRYKIIEKKQPVAFWCNPISGHNTLYWYLQNLGQGPELLIRYENEEAVDDSQLPKDRFSAERLKGVDSTLKIQPAELGDSAVYLCASSPEQGDEKLFFGSGTQLSVL.